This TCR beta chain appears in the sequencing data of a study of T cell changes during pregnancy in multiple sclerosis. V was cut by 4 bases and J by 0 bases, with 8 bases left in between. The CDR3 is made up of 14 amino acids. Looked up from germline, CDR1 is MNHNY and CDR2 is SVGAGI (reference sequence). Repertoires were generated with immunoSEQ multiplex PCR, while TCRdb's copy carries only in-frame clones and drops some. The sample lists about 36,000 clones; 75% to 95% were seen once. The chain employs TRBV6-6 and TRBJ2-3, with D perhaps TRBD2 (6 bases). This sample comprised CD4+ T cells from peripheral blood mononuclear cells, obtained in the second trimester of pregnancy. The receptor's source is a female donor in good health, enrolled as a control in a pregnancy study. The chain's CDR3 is CASSFGTSTDTQYF. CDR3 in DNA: TGTGCCAGCAGTTTCGGGACTAGCACAGATACGCAGTATTTT.